Shown below are 31 T cell receptor beta chains from a single sample sequenced in a study of blood T cell repertoires in COVID-19. TCRdb keeps only in-frame clones here, not all; method: immunoSEQ multiplex PCR. Of under 300,000 clones listed, roughly 80% are singletons. The sequenced sample was peripheral blood. The receptors derive from a woman between 18 and 29 years old with acute or convalescent COVID-19.

The chain employs TRBV19 and TRBJ2-2; 8 bases fit TRBD1. With V trimmed by 5 bases and J by 6 bases, 11 bases remained unmatched. Germline V CDR1 and CDR2: LNHDA, SQIVND (reference sequence). This CDR3 is 16 amino acids long. CDR3 nucleotide sequence: TGTGCCAGTAGTTGGTCAGGGGGCGTGGGAGCCGGGGAGCTGTTTTTT. Amino acids: CASSWSGGVGAGELFF.

J is TRBJ1-5 and V is TRBV10-1, with a possible D match to TRBD1 (6 bases). The germline V and J ends were trimmed by 9 bases and 4 bases, with 13 bases remaining between them. CDR1 and CDR2 from the germline V gene are WNHNN and SYGVQD (reference sequence). The CDR3 runs to 13 residues. The CDR3 DNA sequence: TGCGCCAGAAAGGGACACAATAATCAGCCCCAGCATTTT. This encodes CARKGHNNQPQHF.

J is TRBJ2-7 and V is TRBV6-5; possibly TRBD2 for D (6 bases). In germline, CDR1 is MNHEY, CDR2 SVGAGI. Trimming left V 2 bases short and J 0 bases short, with 11 bases between. This CDR3 is built from 15 residues. CDR3 in amino acids: CASSYVVGGSYEQYF. CDR3 nucleotide sequence: TGTGCCAGCAGTTACGTCGTGGGGGGCTCCTACGAGCAGTACTTC.

The chain carries TRBV7-8 and TRBJ2-7; 8 nucleotides line up with TRBD2. After removal of 1 base from V and 6 bases from J, the junction contained 8 bases not matched to a gene. This CDR3 is built from 15 residues. Per germline, CDR1 SGHVS and CDR2 FQNEAQ. CDR3 amino acids: CASSLGLAGGIEQYF. CDR3 sequence (DNA): TGTGCCAGCAGCTTAGGGCTTGCGGGAGGTATCGAGCAGTACTTC.

The V call is TRBV7-3, the J call TRBJ2-2; 10 bases are shared with TRBD2. The CDR3 extends over 18 amino acids. The V segment lost 4 bases and the J segment 2 bases; nucleotides outside the gene matches: 10. Germline-derived CDR1 and CDR2 are SGHTA and FQGTGA. DNA of the CDR3: TGTGCCAGCAGCTCTGACGCCCTAGCGGGGGCCAACACCGGGGAGCTGTTTTTT. This codes for CASSSDALAGANTGELFF. Based on the CDR3 plus reference TRBV7-3 and TRBJ2-2, the full variable domain is GAGVSQTPSNKVTEKGKYVELRCDPISGHTALYWYRQSLGQGPEFLIYFQGTGAADDSGLPNDRFFAVRPEGSVSTLKIQRTERGDSAVYLCASSSDALAGANTGELFFGEGSRLTVL.

CDR3: CASSSPDREETQYF. The CDR3 bases are TGTGCCAGCAGTTCTCCAGACAGGGAAGAGACCCAGTACTTC. V usage is TRBV28 and J usage is TRBJ2-5; TRBD1 aligns across 7 bases. The CDR3 length is 14 residues. Per germline, CDR1 MDHEN and CDR2 SYDVKM. V trimming: 4 bases; J trimming: 3 bases; junction bases outside the gene matches: 5.

The V gene is TRBV3-1 (or the pseudogene TRBV3-2), the J gene TRBJ2-6; TRBD1 matches at 9 bases. The CDR3 is 13 amino acids. The junction had 6 bases not matched to a gene; V was cut back by 4 bases and J by 14 bases. CDR1 and CDR2 from the germline V gene are LGHDT and YNNKEL (reference sequence). The CDR3, as DNA: TGTGCCAGCAGCCGGGGACAGGGACTACTCCTGACTTTC. Its translation is CASSRGQGLLLTF.

The rearrangement joins TRBV9 to TRBJ2-1; TRBD1 is a possible D gene (5 bases). Germline CDR1 and CDR2: SGDLS and YYNGEE. V was shortened by 0 bases and J by 0 bases, with 13 bases between the two germline ends. The CDR3 covers 17 residues. DNA of the CDR3: TGTGCCAGCAGCGTAGGGGCAGGGTGGGGCTCCTACAATGAGCAGTTCTTC. Its protein is CASSVGAGWGSYNEQFF. Full variable domain (missing parts from reference TRBV9 and TRBJ2-1): DSGVTQTPKHLITATGQRVTLRCSPRSGDLSVYWYQQSLDQGLQFLIQYYNGEERAKGNILERFSAQQFPDLHSELNLSSLELGDSALYFCASSVGAGWGSYNEQFFGPGTRLTVL.

CDR3 nucleotide sequence: TGTGCCAGCAGCAAAGGGGAGCTCCGCCCGTCGAATACGCAGTATTTT. Amino acid sequence: CASSKGELRPSNTQYF. The chain links TRBV21-1 to TRBJ2-3; the table assigns TRBD2, which was not confirmed against the DNA. TRBV21-1 is recorded as a pseudogene. This CDR3 comprises 16 residues.

This clone was picked up a small number of times. The V gene is TRBV6-6, the J gene TRBJ2-1; TRBD2 is a possible D gene (5 bases). The V end was cut by 5 bases, the J end by 7 bases, with 12 bases between. Germline V gene sequence: CDR1 MNHNY, CDR2 SVGAGI (reference sequence). The CDR3 consists of 13 residues. CDR3 in amino acids: CASSDPGLNEQFF. For the CDR3, the DNA is TGTGCCAGCAGTGACCCCGGACTGAATGAGCAGTTCTTC.

This clone was picked up one time. The chain employs TRBV6-2 or TRBV6-3 and TRBJ2-3, with 11 bases aligning to TRBD2. The junction had 6 bases not matched to a gene; V was cut back by 4 bases and J by 3 bases. Germline V gene data show CDR1 as MNHEY and CDR2 as SVGEGT. CDR3 length: 16 residues. The CDR3 DNA is TGTGCCAGCAGTTCCATGCTAGCGGGAGGAACAGATACGCAGTATTTT. Amino acid sequence: CASSSMLAGGTDTQYF.

This chain joins TRBV9 and TRBJ2-1, with D tentatively TRBD2 (5 bases). This CDR3 region has 15 residues. Per germline, CDR1 SGDLS and CDR2 YYNGEE. Between the trimmed V and J ends, which lost 6 bases and 7 bases, there was a span of 20 bases. Here the CDR3 DNA reads TGTGCCAGCACCACGGCCGGGAATGTGGGAAATGAGCAGTTCTTC. Residues: CASTTAGNVGNEQFF.

The rearrangement joins TRBV21-1 to TRBJ2-1; no check of the table's D call, TRBD2, against the DNA was made. TRBV21-1 is tagged as a pseudogene. CDR3 size: 15 residues. CDR3 in DNA: TGTGCCAGCAGCAAGAAGGGCGGGGCTTACAATGAGCAGTTCTTC. Translating it yields CASSKKGGAYNEQFF.

This chain connects TRBV7-8 to TRBJ2-7, with TRBD1 identical over 7 bases. J lost 3 bases, V lost 2 bases, and 19 bases had no gene match. Germline V gene lookup returns CDR1 SGHVS and CDR2 FQNEAQ. The CDR3 runs to 19 residues. The chain's CDR3 is CASSLLGPPGQAWIYEQYF. Written as DNA, the CDR3 is TGTGCCAGCAGCTTACTTGGGCCCCCCGGACAGGCCTGGATCTACGAGCAGTACTTC. The full variable domain, with the rest looked up from reference TRBV7-8 and TRBJ2-7, is GAGVSQSPRYKVAKRGQDVALRCDPISGHVSLFWYQQALGQGPEFLTYFQNEAQLDKSGLPSDRFFAERPEGSVSTLKIQRTQQEDSAVYLCASSLLGPPGQAWIYEQYFGPGTRLTVT.

The genes are TRBV28 and TRBJ1-1; the D gene is possibly TRBD1 (5 bases). Germline V gene lookup returns CDR1 MDHEN and CDR2 SYDVKM. CDR3 length equals 15 residues. The V end lost 4 bases, the J end lost 2 bases, and 14 bases lay between the germline ends. The CDR3 bases are TGTGCCAGCAGTTCCCAAGGGGATCCTAACACTGAAGCTTTCTTT. It encodes CASSSQGDPNTEAFF.

The chain employs TRBV7-2 and TRBJ1-1; possible D gene TRBD1, 5 bases. CDR1 and CDR2 (germline): SGHTA, FQGNSA. V lost 5 bases to trimming and J lost 3 bases, with 10 bases between them. This CDR3 is 13 amino acids long. CDR3 amino acids: CASSPPGHTEAFF. CDR3 DNA sequence: TGTGCCAGCAGCCCCCCAGGGCACACTGAAGCTTTCTTT.

This clone has just a few counts. This chain joins TRBV2 and TRBJ2-3; D is ambiguous. Germline V CDR1 and CDR2: SNHLY, FYNNEI. Trimming stripped 2 bases from V and 2 bases from J, with 14 bases between. The CDR3 is 16 residues long. The CDR3 is CASSENGGAATDTQYF. For the CDR3, the DNA is TGTGCCAGCAGTGAAAACGGTGGAGCAGCCACAGATACGCAGTATTTT.

This rearrangement joins TRBV30 to TRBJ1-3; D not resolved. V shed 3 bases and J shed 4 bases, with 7 bases lying between them. Germline V lookup: CDR1 GTSNPN, CDR2 SVGIG (reference sequence). The CDR3 runs to 12 residues. The CDR3 nucleotides are TGTGCCTGGAGCGGGTCGGGAAACACCATATATTTT. Amino acids: CAWSGSGNTIYF.

J is TRBJ1-5 and V is TRBV5-8; a weak D match, TRBD1 (5 bases). Germline values: CDR1 SGHTS, CDR2 YDEGEE. V was clipped by 7 bases and J by 2 bases, with 16 bases between them. CDR3 length equals 15 residues. CDR3 nucleotides: TGTGCCAGCGGGGCGGAACTTGGGGGCAATCAGCCCCAGCATTTT. Translated: CASGAELGGNQPQHF.

The genes are TRBV25-1 and TRBJ2-2; D perhaps matches TRBD2 (5 bases). The CDR3 is 17 residues long. Germline V gene data show CDR1 as MGHDK and CDR2 as SYGVNS. V was pared by 3 bases and J by 0 bases, with 14 bases between. The CDR3 bases are TGTGCCAGCAGTGATCCCCCCACTAGTACGAACACCGGGGAGCTGTTTTTT. This codes for CASSDPPTSTNTGELFF.

For the CDR3, the DNA is TGTGCCAGCAGCATTCCAAGAGACAGGGGAGGCAATCAGCCCCAGCATTTT. The encoded protein is CASSIPRDRGGNQPQHF. The chain uses TRBV21-1 and TRBJ1-5; TRBD1, the D gene given by the table, was not confirmed from the DNA. TRBV21-1 is classified as a pseudogene. The CDR3 consists of 17 residues.

V usage is TRBV6-5 and J usage is TRBJ1-2, with 7 bases that match TRBD1. Per germline, CDR1 MNHEY and CDR2 SVGAGI. The CDR3 contains 14 residues. With 5 bases clipped from V and 0 bases from J, the junction kept 3 bases outside the gene matches. The CDR3 DNA reads as TGTGCCAGCAGTAGGACAGGCCCTAACTATGGCTACACCTTC. This translates into CASSRTGPNYGYTF.

This clone was found a few times. J is TRBJ1-2 and V is TRBV30, with TRBD1 identical over 8 bases. Trimming took 5 bases from V and 4 from J; bases not matched to a gene: 6. The CDR3 extends over 13 amino acids. CDR1 and CDR2 (germline): GTSNPN, SVGIG (reference sequence). CDR3 DNA: TGTGCCTGGTCCAGGGGGCTCGGCTATGGCTACACCTTC. It translates to CAWSRGLGYGYTF.

This clone was observed a single time. The chain carries TRBV30 and TRBJ2-5, with 7 bases that match TRBD2. V was clipped by 0 bases and J by 6 bases; unmatched bases: 7. The CDR3 loop spans 14 amino acids. Germline CDR1 GTSNPN, CDR2 SVGIG (reference sequence). CDR3 coding DNA: TGTGCCTGGAGTGTCCTAGCGGAGCAAAAGACCCAGTACTTC. Translation gives CAWSVLAEQKTQYF.

The chain couples TRBV13 to TRBJ2-1, with D perhaps matching TRBD2 (6 bases). V was shortened by 3 bases and J by 0 bases, with 12 bases between the two germline ends. The germline V gene encodes CDR1 PRHDT and CDR2 FYEKMQ (reference sequence). The CDR3 loop spans 16 amino acids. CDR3 residues: CASSFGGDSSYNEQFF. The CDR3 DNA follows: TGTGCCAGCAGCTTCGGCGGGGATAGCTCCTACAATGAGCAGTTCTTC.

V and J are TRBV27 and TRBJ2-1; a weak D match, TRBD2 (6 bases). Per the germline V gene, CDR1 is MNHEY and CDR2 is SMNVEV (reference sequence). The V gene lost 3 bases and the J gene lost 4 bases, with 13 bases spanning the gap. The CDR3 totals 15 residues. The CDR3: CASSLRGLTYNEQFF. The CDR3 nucleotides read TGTGCCAGCAGTTTGCGGGGCCTGACATACAATGAGCAGTTCTTC.

The chain carries TRBV6-6 and TRBJ2-7, with D tentatively TRBD1 (5 bases). Trimming took off 8 bases at V and 7 bases at J, with 9 bases between the two ends. The CDR3 runs to 10 residues. Germline values: CDR1 MNHNY, CDR2 SVGAGI (reference sequence). CDR3 sequence (DNA): TGTGCCAGCGGGCGACAGGAGCAGTACTTC. It encodes CASGRQEQYF.

The V call is TRBV29-1, the J call TRBJ1-1; D may be TRBD1 (6 bases). The V end was cut by 4 bases, the J end by 1 base, with 10 bases between. CDR1 and CDR2 (germline): SQVTM, ANQGSEA. The CDR3 has 13 residues. The CDR3, as DNA: TGCAGCGTTGGGGCAGGGGAGAACACTGAAGCTTTCTTT. As protein: CSVGAGENTEAFF.

The V gene is TRBV30, the J gene TRBJ1-6; 7 nucleotides line up with TRBD1. V lost 0 bases to trimming and J lost 9 bases; unmatched junction nucleotides: 8. The CDR3 extends over 15 amino acids. CDR1 is GTSNPN and CDR2 is SVGIG in the germline V gene (reference sequence). The CDR3 nucleotides are TGTGCCTGGAGTGTTGGAGGGGGCCGGTTTTCACCCCTCCACTTT. This encodes CAWSVGGGRFSPLHF.

In its sample, this clone was seen once. This chain joins TRBV25-1 and TRBJ2-3; TRBD1 agrees at 8 bases. CDR3 length: 15 residues. Per the germline V gene, CDR1 is MGHDK and CDR2 is SYGVNS. The junction had 2 bases not matched to a gene; V was cut back by 2 bases and J by 1 base. The CDR3 sequence is CASSEDRGGTDTQYF. CDR3 DNA: TGTGCCAGCAGTGAAGACAGGGGAGGCACAGATACGCAGTATTTT.

This chain uses TRBV28 with TRBJ2-2; tentatively, D is TRBD1 (6 bases). Trimming removed 3 bases at V and 4 bases at J, with 18 bases between. CDR1 is MDHEN and CDR2 is SYDVKM in the germline V gene. The CDR3 loop spans 17 amino acids. This CDR3 is CASSLRAGALFTGELFF. In DNA, the CDR3 is TGTGCCAGCAGTTTGAGGGCAGGGGCCCTATTCACCGGGGAGCTGTTTTTT.